This TCR beta chain was retrieved from a study of cytomegalovirus exposure and HLA in healthy donors. Study at large: A previous analysis identified approximately 110 million unique TCR beta sequences derived from roughly 180 million T cells.

Researchers ran the PCR with 60 Vbeta and 13 Jbeta primers. Sequencing was performed with immunoSEQ multiplex PCR; in TCRdb, only in-frame clones are kept and a portion is missing. The sample holds roughly 110,000 clones, roughly 70% seen once. J lost 2 bases, V lost 4 bases, and 6 bases had no gene match. The CDR3 covers 16 residues. The germline gives CDR1 MNHNS, CDR2 SASEGT. The genes are TRBV6-1 and TRBJ2-1, with 9 nucleotides matching TRBD1. Material for sequencing was PBMCs. This clonotype was obtained from a man in his late teens or twenties in good health and CMV-seropositive. CDR3: CASSGHGTGTYNEQFF. In nucleotides, the CDR3 is TGTGCCAGCAGTGGACATGGGACAGGGACCTACAATGAGCAGTTCTTC.